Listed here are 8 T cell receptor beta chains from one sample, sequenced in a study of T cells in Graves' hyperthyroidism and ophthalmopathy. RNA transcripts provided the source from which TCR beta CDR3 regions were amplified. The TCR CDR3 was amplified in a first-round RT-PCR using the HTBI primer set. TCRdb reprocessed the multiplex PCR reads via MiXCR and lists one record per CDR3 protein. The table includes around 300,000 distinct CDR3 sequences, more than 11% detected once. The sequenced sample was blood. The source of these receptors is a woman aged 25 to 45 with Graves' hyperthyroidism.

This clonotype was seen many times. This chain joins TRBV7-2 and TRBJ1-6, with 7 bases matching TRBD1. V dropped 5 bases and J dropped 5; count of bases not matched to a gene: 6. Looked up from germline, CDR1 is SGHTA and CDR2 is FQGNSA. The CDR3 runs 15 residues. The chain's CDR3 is CASSIKTGNNSPLHF. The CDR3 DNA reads TGTGCCAGCAGCATAAAGACAGGGAATAATTCACCCCTCCACTTT.

CDR3 sequence: CASSLGTGGLKDEQFF. The DNA for the CDR3 is TGTGCCAGCAGCTTAGGGACAGGGGGATTGAAGGATGAGCAGTTCTTC. The J gene is TRBJ2-1, the V gene TRBV7-9, with TRBD1 matching over 10 bases. CDR1 and CDR2 from the germline V gene are SEHNR and FQNEAQ (reference sequence). This CDR3 has 16 amino acids. Unmatched junction bases numbered 8, after V lost 1 base and J lost 8 bases. The full variable domain, completed using reference TRBV7-9 and TRBJ2-1, is DTGVSQNPRHKITKRGQNVTFRCDPISEHNRLYWYRQTLGQGPEFLTYFQNEAQLEKSRLLSDRFSAERPKGSFSTLEIQRTEQGDSAMYLCASSLGTGGLKDEQFFGPGTRLTVL.

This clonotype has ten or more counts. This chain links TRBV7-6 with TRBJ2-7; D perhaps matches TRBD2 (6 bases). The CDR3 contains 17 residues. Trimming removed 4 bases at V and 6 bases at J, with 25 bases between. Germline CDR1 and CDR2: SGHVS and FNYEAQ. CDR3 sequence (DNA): TGTGCCAGCAGCTCCTCTTCCTCCAGACTAGTTATCTCCGAGCAGTACTTC. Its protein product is CASSSSSSRLVISEQYF.

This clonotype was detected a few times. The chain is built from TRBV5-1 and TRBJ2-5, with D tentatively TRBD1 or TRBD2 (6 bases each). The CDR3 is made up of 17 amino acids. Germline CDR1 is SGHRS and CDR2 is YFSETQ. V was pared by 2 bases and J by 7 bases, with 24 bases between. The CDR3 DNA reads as TGCGCCAGCAGCTTAAAAGTCCGGGACTCAGGAGGGGGGACCCAGTACTTC. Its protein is CASSLKVRDSGGGTQYF.

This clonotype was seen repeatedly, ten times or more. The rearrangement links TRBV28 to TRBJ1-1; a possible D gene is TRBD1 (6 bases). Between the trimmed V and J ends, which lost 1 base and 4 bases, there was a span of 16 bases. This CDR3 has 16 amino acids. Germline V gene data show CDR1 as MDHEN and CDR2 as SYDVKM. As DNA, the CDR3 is TGTGCCAGCAGTTTATCCACTTTAGGGGGGGTCACTGAAGCTTTCTTT. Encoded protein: CASSLSTLGGVTEAFF. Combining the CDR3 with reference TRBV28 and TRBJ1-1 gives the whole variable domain DVKVTQSSRYLVKRTGEKVFLECVQDMDHENMFWYRQDPGLGLRLIYFSYDVKMKEKGDIPEGYSVSREKKERFSLILESASTNQTSMYLCASSLSTLGGVTEAFFGQGTRLTVV.

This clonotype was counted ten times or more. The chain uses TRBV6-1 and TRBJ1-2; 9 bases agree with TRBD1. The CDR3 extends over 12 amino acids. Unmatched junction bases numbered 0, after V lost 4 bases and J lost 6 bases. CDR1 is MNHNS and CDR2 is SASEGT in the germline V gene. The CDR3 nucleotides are TGTGCCAGCAGTGGGACAGGGGATGGCTACACCTTC. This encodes CASSGTGDGYTF.

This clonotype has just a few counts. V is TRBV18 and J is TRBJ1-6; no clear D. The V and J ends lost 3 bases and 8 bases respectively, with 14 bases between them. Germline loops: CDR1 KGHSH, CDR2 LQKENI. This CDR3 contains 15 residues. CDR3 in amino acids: CASSPRMLYDSPLHF. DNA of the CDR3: TGTGCCAGCTCACCCCGGATGCTCTACGATTCACCCCTCCACTTT.

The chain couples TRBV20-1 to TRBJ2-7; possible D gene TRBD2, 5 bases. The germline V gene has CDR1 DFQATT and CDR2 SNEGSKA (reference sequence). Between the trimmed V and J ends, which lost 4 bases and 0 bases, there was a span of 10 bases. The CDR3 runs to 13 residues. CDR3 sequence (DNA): TGCAGTGCTACGGAGGACTTCTCCTACGAGCAGTACTTC. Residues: CSATEDFSYEQYF.